The 18 T cell receptor beta chains presented below share a single source sample, sequenced in a study of identical twins. TCRdb ran MiXCR on the 5' RACE reads and lists one entry per CDR3 protein. The sample consists of around 490,000 distinct CDR3 sequences, roughly an eighth of them appearing once. These data were also reused for a study on yellow fever vaccine responses in identical twins.

Input material: CD4+ T cells sorted from blood. The source of these receptors is a woman aged 18-35 years in good health.

The chain is built from TRBV28 and TRBJ2-1; TRBD1 is a possible D gene (6 bases). In germline, CDR1 is MDHEN, CDR2 SYDVKM. This CDR3 has 16 residues. V lost 5 bases, J lost 5 bases, and 19 bases lay in between. The CDR3 loop reads CASSPRTVLRDNEQFF. The CDR3 bases are TGTGCCAGCAGTCCCAGGACAGTTTTGCGGGACAATGAGCAGTTCTTC.

For the CDR3, the DNA is TGCAGCGTGGGGGACTACAGGAGCACAGATACGCAGTATTTT. Its protein is CSVGDYRSTDTQYF. The chain couples TRBV29-1 to TRBJ2-3; 7 bases fit TRBD2. Germline loops: CDR1 SQVTM, CDR2 ANQGSEA. The junction had 6 bases not matched to a gene; V was cut back by 6 bases and J by 0 bases. The CDR3 is made up of 14 amino acids.

This clonotype was detected only a few times. This sequence joins TRBV20-1 and TRBJ2-2; D may be TRBD2 (6 bases). CDR3 size: 14 residues. Trimming shortened V by 2 bases and J by 4 bases, and 11 bases separated the two germline ends. CDR1 and CDR2 (germline): DFQATT, SNEGSKA (reference sequence). CDR3 coding DNA: TGCAGTGCTAGAAATTACGGGGGCACCGGGGAGCTGTTTTTT. The encoded protein is CSARNYGGTGELFF.

This clonotype was found a few times. The CDR3 DNA sequence: TGTGCCAGCAGTACAAGCGCAGATACGCAGTATTTT. Amino acid sequence: CASSTSADTQYF. This chain uses TRBV7-9 with TRBJ2-3, with D unclear. The V end lost 6 bases, the J end lost 4 bases, and 8 bases lay between the germline ends. The CDR3 spans 12 residues. The germline V gene has CDR1 SEHNR and CDR2 FQNEAQ (reference sequence).

V is TRBV28 and J is TRBJ2-7; no reliable D call. This CDR3 has 14 amino acids. CDR1 is MDHEN, CDR2 SYDVKM, per germline. Trimming removed 5 bases at V and 3 bases at J, with 14 bases between. The CDR3 loop reads CASSPPSGRYEQYF. DNA for the CDR3: TGTGCCAGCAGTCCGCCTTCCGGGCGCTACGAGCAGTACTTC. The whole variable domain, remainder taken from reference TRBV28 and TRBJ2-7, is DVKVTQSSRYLVKRTGEKVFLECVQDMDHENMFWYRQDPGLGLRLIYFSYDVKMKEKGDIPEGYSVSREKKERFSLILESASTNQTSMYLCASSPPSGRYEQYFGPGTRLTVT.

In its sample, this clonotype was seen many times. V usage is TRBV12-3 or TRBV12-4 and J usage is TRBJ2-5; D remains ambiguous. With 6 bases removed from V and 0 bases from J, the gap between germline ends came to 5 bases. The CDR3 has 12 amino acids. CDR3 in amino acids: CASSQDQETQYF. CDR3 coding DNA: TGTGCCAGCAGCCAAGACCAAGAGACCCAGTACTTC.

The chain recombines TRBV6-1 with TRBJ2-7, with 9 bases fitting TRBD2. CDR3 length: 15 residues. Germline CDR1 MNHNS, CDR2 SASEGT. Germline trimming cut 6 bases from V and 3 bases from J; bases unmatched to any gene: 9. The CDR3 coding sequence is TGTGCCAGCAGCCCGGGAGCGGGAGGTATCTACGAGCAGTACTTC. Translated: CASSPGAGGIYEQYF.

This clonotype has a count of ten or more. The chain has TRBV5-1 and TRBJ2-3; the D gene could be TRBD1 or TRBD2 (5 bases each). The CDR3 consists of 14 residues. The V end was cut by 0 bases, the J end by 3 bases, with 8 bases between. Germline-derived CDR1 and CDR2 are SGHRS and YFSETQ. The CDR3 coding sequence is TGCGCCAGCAGCTTGGGATGGGGGACAGATACGCAGTATTTT. Residues: CASSLGWGTDTQYF. The full variable domain, in which reference TRBV5-1 and TRBJ2-3 provide the parts outside the CDR3, is KAGVTQTPRYLIKTRGQQVTLSCSPISGHRSVSWYQQTPGQGLQFLFEYFSETQRNKGNFPGRFSGRQFSNSRSEMNVSTLELGDSALYLCASSLGWGTDTQYFGPGTRLTVL.

This clonotype came up a few times. The chain employs TRBV2 and TRBJ2-1; no firm D call. V dropped 2 bases and J dropped 1 base, with 3 bases sitting between them. Germline CDR1 reads SNHLY; CDR2 reads FYNNEI. This CDR3 contains 13 residues. The CDR3 DNA sequence: TGTGCCAGCAGTGAACGGTCCTACAATGAGCAGTTCTTC. Encoded protein: CASSERSYNEQFF.

This clonotype was recorded a few times. The chain is built from TRBV6-2 or TRBV6-3 and TRBJ2-7, with a possible D match to TRBD1 (6 bases). From germline, CDR1 is MNHEY and CDR2 SVGEGT. The CDR3 consists of 15 residues. V shed 5 bases and J shed 2 bases, with 16 bases lying between them. The CDR3: CASSLPGTLAYEQYF. The CDR3 nucleotides read TGTGCCAGCAGTCTACCCGGGACACTAGCCTACGAGCAGTACTTC.

The CDR3 sequence is CASSVVSGGSTDTQYF. DNA of the CDR3: TGTGCCAGCAGCGTAGTTAGCGGGGGAAGCACAGATACGCAGTATTTT. J is TRBJ2-3 and V is TRBV3-1; TRBD2 matches at 9 bases. The CDR3 sequence is 16 residues long. Germline loops: CDR1 LGHDT, CDR2 YNNKEL (reference sequence). J gave up 0 bases and V 5 bases, and 6 bases lay outside the gene matches.

In this sample, this clonotype turned up a few times. The chain couples TRBV29-1 to TRBJ1-1, with D unclear. The CDR3 runs to 12 residues. CDR1 is SQVTM, CDR2 ANQGSEA, per germline. V was trimmed by 4 bases and J by 6 bases, leaving 12 bases between them. The CDR3 region is CSVGRGGSEAFF. The CDR3 DNA follows: TGCAGCGTTGGGCGGGGTGGGTCTGAAGCTTTCTTT. Looking up the rest from reference TRBV29-1 and TRBJ1-1 gives the full variable domain: SAVISQKPSRDICQRGTSLTIQCQVDSQVTMMFWYRQQPGQSLTLIATANQGSEATYESGFVIDKFPISRPNLTFSTLTVSNMSPEDSSIYLCSVGRGGSEAFFGQGTRLTVV.

This clonotype was detected a few times. This chain joins TRBV20-1 and TRBJ2-5, with D unresolved. Germline V gene data show CDR1 as DFQATT and CDR2 as SNEGSKA (reference sequence). V lost 3 bases to trimming and J lost 1 base, with 9 bases between them. The CDR3 length is 13 residues. The CDR3 sequence is CSASLPTQETQYF. The DNA for the CDR3 is TGCAGTGCTAGTCTCCCAACCCAAGAGACCCAGTACTTC.

The chain has TRBV6-1 and TRBJ2-7; 9 nucleotides agree with TRBD1. Per germline, CDR1 MNHNS and CDR2 SASEGT. Trimming cost V 7 bases and J 3 bases; bases outside gene matches: 13. This CDR3 spans 16 amino acids. In DNA form, the CDR3 reads TGTGCCAGCATTCGAGACAGGGGGAGCCTCATCTACGAGCAGTACTTC. This encodes CASIRDRGSLIYEQYF.

The rearrangement joins TRBV12-3 or TRBV12-4 to TRBJ2-6; 8 positions agree with TRBD1. V lost 5 bases and J lost 3; bases outside the gene matches: 6. CDR3 size: 16 residues. CDR3 protein: CASSPQGAHGANVLTF. The CDR3 region has the DNA TGTGCCAGCAGTCCTCAGGGGGCGCATGGGGCCAACGTCCTGACTTTC.

The chain couples TRBV27 to TRBJ2-3, with 11 bases matching TRBD1. In germline, CDR1 is MNHEY, CDR2 SMNVEV (reference sequence). The CDR3 length is 16 residues. J lost 4 bases, V lost 5 bases, and 8 bases had no gene match. The CDR3, as DNA: TGTGCCAGCAGTCATGGGACAGGGGGATCGGCAGATACGCAGTATTTT. Translated: CASSHGTGGSADTQYF.

The rearrangement uses TRBV5-1 and TRBJ2-6; D is perhaps TRBD1 or TRBD2 (5 bases each). V lost 9 bases to trimming and J lost 8 bases, with 18 bases between them. From germline, CDR1 is SGHRS and CDR2 YFSETQ. The CDR3 loop spans 14 amino acids. CDR3 coding DNA: TGCGCCACCCGGGGAGCAGAGGGGACCAACGTCCTGACTTTC. It codes for CATRGAEGTNVLTF.

This clonotype occurred a few times. The chain recombines TRBV7-2 with TRBJ1-1; weak D call: TRBD1 (5 bases). The CDR3 loop spans 15 amino acids. Germline loops: CDR1 SGHTA, CDR2 FQGNSA. V was pared by 5 bases and J by 3 bases, with 16 bases between. This CDR3 reads CASSRISGGYTEAFF. The CDR3 coding sequence is TGTGCCAGCAGCCGAATTAGCGGGGGATACACTGAAGCTTTCTTT.